The clone carrying this TCR beta chain was seen a handful of times. Its antigen is as yet unknown. This sample stems from a study of shared clonotypes between healthy human individuals. Notes on the study in general: Blood alone was sampled, and tissue repertoires likely differ.

The investigators split CD4+ cells into a CD45RA+ naive subset and a CD45RA-negative memory subset. For every subset, genomic DNA was evenly distributed across several immunoSEQ plates. Profiled with immunoSEQ multiplex PCR; TCRdb holds only in-frame clones, not every one. The sample has more than 850,000 clones, 75% to 80% seen once. The receptor was isolated from a man between 18 and 29 years old in good health. Some clones in this sample may be carry-over from other donors' samples. Sequenced material: memory CD4+ T cells from PBMCs. Subset here: CD45RA-negative fraction.

Here the CDR3 DNA reads TGTGCCAGCAGCAAACAGGGTACTGGGGCCAACGTCCTGACTTTC. Its translation is CASSKQGTGANVLTF. V is TRBV28 and J is TRBJ2-6, with D maybe TRBD1 (6 bases). The V and J ends lost 6 bases and 2 bases respectively, with 11 bases between them. The germline V gene encodes CDR1 MDHEN and CDR2 SYDVKM. The CDR3 loop spans 15 amino acids.